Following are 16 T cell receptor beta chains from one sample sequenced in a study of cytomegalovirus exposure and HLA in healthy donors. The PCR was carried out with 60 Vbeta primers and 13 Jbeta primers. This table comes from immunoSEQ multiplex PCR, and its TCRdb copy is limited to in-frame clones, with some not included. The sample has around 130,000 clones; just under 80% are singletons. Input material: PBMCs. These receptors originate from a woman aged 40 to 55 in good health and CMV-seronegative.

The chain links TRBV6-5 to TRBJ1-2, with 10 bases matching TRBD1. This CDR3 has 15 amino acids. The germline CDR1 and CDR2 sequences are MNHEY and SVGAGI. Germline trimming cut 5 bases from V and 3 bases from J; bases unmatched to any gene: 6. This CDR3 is CASSTTGGADYGYTF. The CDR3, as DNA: TGTGCCAGCAGTACGACAGGGGGCGCAGACTATGGCTACACCTTC.

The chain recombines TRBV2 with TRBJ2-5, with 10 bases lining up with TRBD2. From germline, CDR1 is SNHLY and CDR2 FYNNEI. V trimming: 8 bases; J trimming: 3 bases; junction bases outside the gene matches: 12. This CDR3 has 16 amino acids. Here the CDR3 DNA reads TGTGCCAGCCATTCTAGCGGGGGACGCACGGAAGAGACCCAGTACTTC. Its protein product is CASHSSGGRTEETQYF.

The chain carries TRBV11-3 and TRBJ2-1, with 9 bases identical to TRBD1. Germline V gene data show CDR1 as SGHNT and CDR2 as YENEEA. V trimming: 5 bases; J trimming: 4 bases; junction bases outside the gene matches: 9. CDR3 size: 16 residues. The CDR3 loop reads CASSPSGQGLYNEQFF. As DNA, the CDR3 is TGTGCCAGCAGCCCGTCGGGACAGGGCCTATACAATGAGCAGTTCTTC.

The CDR3 coding sequence is TGTGCCAGCAGGAACGGACAGACCACCGGGGAGCTGTTTTTT. Amino acids: CASRNGQTTGELFF. This chain links TRBV6-1 with TRBJ2-2, with a possible D match to TRBD1 (6 bases). This CDR3 spans 14 amino acids. V was pared by 6 bases and J by 4 bases, with 12 bases between. CDR1 and CDR2 from the germline V gene are MNHNS and SASEGT.

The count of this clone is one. DNA of the CDR3: TGTGCCAGCAGCTCCTGGACAGGGAGAGAGACCCAGTACTTC. Translation: CASSSWTGRETQYF. The chain combines TRBV6-6 with TRBJ2-5; 8 nucleotides align to TRBD1. CDR3 length: 14 amino acids. V shed 6 bases and J 4 bases; nucleotides not matched to a gene: 7. CDR1 is MNHNY and CDR2 is SVGAGI in the germline V gene (reference sequence).

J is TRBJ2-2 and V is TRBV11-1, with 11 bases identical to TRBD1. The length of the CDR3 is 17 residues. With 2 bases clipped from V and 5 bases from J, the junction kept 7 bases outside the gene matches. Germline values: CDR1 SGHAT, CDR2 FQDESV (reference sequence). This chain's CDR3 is CASSLMPGQGETGELFF. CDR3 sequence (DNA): TGTGCCAGCAGCTTAATGCCGGGACAGGGGGAGACCGGGGAGCTGTTTTTT.

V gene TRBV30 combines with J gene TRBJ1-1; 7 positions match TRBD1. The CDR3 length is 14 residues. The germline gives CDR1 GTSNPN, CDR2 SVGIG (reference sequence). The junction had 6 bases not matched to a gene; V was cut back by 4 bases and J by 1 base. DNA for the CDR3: TGTGCCTGGACTAGACAGGGAAGGAACACTGAAGCTTTCTTT. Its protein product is CAWTRQGRNTEAFF.

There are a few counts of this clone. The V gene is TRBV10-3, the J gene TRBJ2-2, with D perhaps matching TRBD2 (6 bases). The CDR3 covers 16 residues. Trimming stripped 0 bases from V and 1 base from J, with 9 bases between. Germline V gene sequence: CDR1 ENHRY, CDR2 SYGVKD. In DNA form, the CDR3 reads TGTGCCATCAGTGAGTCTGGTAGCGGGAACACCGGGGAGCTGTTTTTT. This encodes CAISESGSGNTGELFF.

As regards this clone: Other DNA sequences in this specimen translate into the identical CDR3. The CDR3 DNA follows: TGTGCCAGCTCACCAGGCGGAGACTATGGCTACACCTTC. Amino acid sequence: CASSPGGDYGYTF. This chain joins TRBV18 and TRBJ1-2, with D hard to call. V gave up 2 bases and J gave up 3 bases, with 7 bases separating them. CDR3 length: 13 amino acids. Per the germline V gene, CDR1 is KGHSH and CDR2 is LQKENI.

The CDR3 sequence is CASSIQGAESPYEQYF. Written as DNA, the CDR3 is TGTGCCAGCAGTATACAGGGGGCTGAATCCCCCTACGAGCAGTACTTC. The chain recombines TRBV27 with TRBJ2-7, with 9 nucleotides matching TRBD1. V lost 5 bases and J lost 2; bases outside the gene matches: 10. The length of the CDR3 is 16 residues. Germline V gives CDR1 MNHEY, CDR2 SMNVEV (reference sequence).

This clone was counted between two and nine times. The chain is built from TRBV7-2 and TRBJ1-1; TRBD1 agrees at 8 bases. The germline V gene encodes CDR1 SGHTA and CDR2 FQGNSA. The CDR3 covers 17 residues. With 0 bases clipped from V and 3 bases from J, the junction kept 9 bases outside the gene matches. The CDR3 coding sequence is TGTGCCAGCAGCTTAGCCAGGGGGCGAGGTTCGGACACTGAAGCTTTCTTT. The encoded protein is CASSLARGRGSDTEAFF.

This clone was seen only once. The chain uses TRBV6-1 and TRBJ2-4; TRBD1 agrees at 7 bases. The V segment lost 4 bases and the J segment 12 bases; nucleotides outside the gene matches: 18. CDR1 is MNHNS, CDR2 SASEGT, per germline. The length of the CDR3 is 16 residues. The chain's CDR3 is CASSGYRQGPVDSQYF. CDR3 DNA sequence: TGTGCCAGCAGTGGATACCGACAGGGCCCCGTAGACAGTCAGTACTTC.

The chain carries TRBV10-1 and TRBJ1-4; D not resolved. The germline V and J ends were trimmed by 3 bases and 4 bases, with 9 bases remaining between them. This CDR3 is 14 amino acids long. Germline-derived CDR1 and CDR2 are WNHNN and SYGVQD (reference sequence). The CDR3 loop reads CASSDRGDNEKLFF. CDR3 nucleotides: TGCGCCAGCAGTGATAGAGGAGATAATGAAAAACTGTTTTTT.

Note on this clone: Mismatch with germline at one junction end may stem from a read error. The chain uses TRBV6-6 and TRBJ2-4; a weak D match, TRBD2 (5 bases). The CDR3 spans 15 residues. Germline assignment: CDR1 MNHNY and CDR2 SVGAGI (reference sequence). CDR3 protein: CASSSEGVAKNSQYF. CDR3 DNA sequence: TGTGCCAGCAGTTCCGAGGGCGTAGCCAAAAACAGTCAGTACTTC.

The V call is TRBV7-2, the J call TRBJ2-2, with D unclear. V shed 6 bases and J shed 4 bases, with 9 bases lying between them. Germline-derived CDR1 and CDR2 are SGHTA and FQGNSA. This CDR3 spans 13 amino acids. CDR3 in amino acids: CASSRPPTGELFF. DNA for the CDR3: TGTGCCAGCAGTCGTCCTCCCACCGGGGAGCTGTTTTTT.

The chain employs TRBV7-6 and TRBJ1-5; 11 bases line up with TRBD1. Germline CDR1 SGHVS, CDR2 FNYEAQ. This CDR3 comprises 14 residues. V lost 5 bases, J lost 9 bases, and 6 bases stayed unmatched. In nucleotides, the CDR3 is TGTGCCAGCAGCCAGGGACAGGGGGTTGCGCCCCAGCATTTT. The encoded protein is CASSQGQGVAPQHF.